This T cell receptor beta chain was obtained from a study of cytomegalovirus exposure and HLA in healthy donors. PCR used 60 Vbeta primers and 13 Jbeta primers. The data were produced by immunoSEQ multiplex PCR, yet TCRdb's version contains in-frame clones alone and is incomplete. The profile shows about 200,000 clones, around 73% of them singletons. The sequenced sample was PBMCs. This clonotype was obtained from a male donor in good health and CMV-seronegative.

The CDR3 nucleotides are TGTGCCAGCAGCTCGGACTCGGACCACGAGCAGTACTTC. Protein sequence: CASSSDSDHEQYF. This sequence joins TRBV7-9 and TRBJ2-7, with a weak D call TRBD2 (5 bases). The CDR3 is 13 amino acids. CDR1 and CDR2 from the germline V gene are SEHNR and FQNEAQ (reference sequence). V gave up 4 bases and J gave up 5 bases, with 12 bases separating them. The whole variable domain, filled in from reference TRBV7-9 and TRBJ2-7, reads DTGVSQNPRHKITKRGQNVTFRCDPISEHNRLYWYRQTLGQGPEFLTYFQNEAQLEKSRLLSDRFSAERPKGSFSTLEIQRTEQGDSAMYLCASSSDSDHEQYFGPGTRLTVT.